Shown below are 7 T cell receptor beta chains from a single sample sequenced in a study of cytomegalovirus exposure and HLA in healthy donors (TCRdb year 2017). The library was generated by the immunoSEQ multiplex PCR assay. For the multiplex PCR, a mixture combining 60 forward primers for TCR Vbeta segments and 13 reverse primers for TCR Jbeta segments was used. Drawn from immuneACCESS, this table holds only the in-frame rearrangements with V and J called that TCRdb kept. Clones are partly lost; checked studies trace under half to an unresolved V gene and leave the rest unexplained. Within this sample are about 110,000 clones, with approximately 79% of them counted one time only. The leading ten clones occupy 11% to 15% of the sample. Material: PBMCs. These receptors were obtained from a woman in her thirties or forties in good health and CMV-seropositive.

This sequence joins TRBV11-2 and TRBJ1-2; perhaps TRBD1 as D (5 bases). CDR3 size: 13 residues. Trimming stripped 2 bases from V and 6 bases from J, with 10 bases between. Per germline, CDR1 SGHAT and CDR2 FQNNGV. The CDR3 sequence is CASSLWEGNGYTF. The CDR3 DNA is TGTGCCAGCAGCTTATGGGAGGGGAATGGCTACACCTTC. Looking up the rest from reference TRBV11-2 and TRBJ1-2 gives the full variable domain: EAGVAQSPRYKIIEKRQSVAFWCNPISGHATLYWYQQILGQGPKLLIQFQNNGVVDDSQLPKDRFSAERLKGVDSTLKIQPAKLEDSAVYLCASSLWEGNGYTFGSGTRLTVV.

The chain recombines TRBV18 with TRBJ2-1, with TRBD1 matching 10 bases. The trim removed 3 bases at V and 10 bases at J, leaving 6 bases unmatched. This CDR3 spans 14 amino acids. Germline V CDR1 and CDR2: KGHSH, LQKENI. CDR3: CASSPGTGVEEQFF. As DNA, the CDR3 is TGTGCCAGCTCACCCGGGACAGGGGTGGAAGAGCAGTTCTTC.

This clone has only one observation. J is TRBJ1-5 and V is TRBV13; D perhaps matches TRBD1 (5 bases). Germline V gene sequence: CDR1 PRHDT, CDR2 FYEKMQ (reference sequence). CDR3 length: 13 amino acids. V dropped 5 bases and J dropped 8 bases, with 13 bases sitting between them. In DNA, the CDR3 is TGTGCCAGCAGCCCAGGGCCGGGAGAGCCCCAGCATTTT. It encodes CASSPGPGEPQHF.

V and J are TRBV6-5 and TRBJ2-1; D is possibly TRBD2 (6 bases). The length of the CDR3 is 15 residues. CDR1 is MNHEY, CDR2 SVGAGI, per germline. Deletions cut 8 bases from V and 7 bases from J, with 21 bases between. Here the CDR3 reads CASVPSGTSRNEQFF. The CDR3 DNA sequence: TGTGCCAGCGTTCCCTCCGGGACTTCAAGGAATGAGCAGTTCTTC.

This clone was counted only a few times. The rearrangement joins TRBV5-1 to TRBJ1-2; 10 nucleotides match TRBD1. J lost 6 bases, V lost 3 bases, and 5 bases had no gene match. Germline CDR1 SGHRS, CDR2 YFSETQ. The CDR3 length is 14 residues. CDR3 sequence (DNA): TGCGCCAGCAGCTGGTCGGGACAGGGGAATGGCTACACCTTC. Translated, it gives CASSWSGQGNGYTF.

The chain combines TRBV25-1 with TRBJ1-2; TRBD1 aligns across 7 bases. In germline, CDR1 is MGHDK, CDR2 SYGVNS. The CDR3 is 12 amino acids. Losses at the gene ends were 6 bases for V and 7 bases for J; bases not matched to a gene: 5. The CDR3 DNA reads TGTGCCAGCAGCCTCAACAGGGGTGGCTACACCTTC. Encoded protein: CASSLNRGGYTF.

This clone was picked up many times. The chain has TRBV5-6 and TRBJ1-1, with 10 bases fitting TRBD1. The CDR3 is made up of 16 amino acids. Looked up from germline, CDR1 is SGHDT and CDR2 is YYEEEE. V trimming: 1 base; J trimming: 7 bases; junction bases outside the gene matches: 10. The CDR3 DNA is TGTGCCAGCAGCTTGTCGGGACAGGGGCTGCCATTTGAAGCTTTCTTT. Translation: CASSLSGQGLPFEAFF.